This T cell receptor (beta chain) stems from a study of monozygotic twins with inflammatory bowel disease. An amount of about 3,400 ng of total RNA was used for each TCR library. UMIs with a 6-nucleotide sample barcode were added by template switching. Researchers put TCRalpha and TCRbeta cDNA through two nested PCRs lasting roughly 16 and 10 cycles. TCRdb reprocessed the 5' RACE reads, keeping one entry per CDR3 protein, no DNA. This sample's table has just over 300,000 distinct CDR3 sequences. Regarding the study as a whole: People with IBD had fewer clonotypes in common with others than healthy twins did, especially with disease activity.

Germline V CDR1 and CDR2: ENHRY, SYGVKD. This CDR3 contains 19 residues. To note about this clonotype: Its cognate antigen is unknown.

The chain employs TRBV10-3 and TRBJ2-3; as DNA is missing, the TRBD2 call by TCRdb cannot be tested. Sequenced: blood. The source of this sequence is a human donor with ulcerative colitis or Crohn's disease, or a healthy co-twin of an affected twin (not recorded which). CDR3 amino acids: CAISELADSEREVEDTQYF.